The clone carrying this TCR beta chain came up a few times. Trimming shortened V by 1 base and J by 2 bases, and 6 bases separated the two germline ends. Germline V CDR1 and CDR2: SGHTA, FQGNSA. CDR3 length: 13 amino acids. This sample was included in a study of human T cells and chemical hapten exposure. Sample time point: patch test 1, 2 weeks after DPC sensitization. The treatment here: therapeutic diphenylcyclopropenone sensitization with weekly scalp DPC. The donor pool consisted of alopecia patients aged 18 to 70 years, considered suitable for DPC. As originally analysed: TCR counts had a median of around 94,000 per sample and spanned roughly 20,000 to 690,600. One entry per CDR3 protein results from TCRdb running MiXCR on the RACE reads. In this record, the V and J calls reflect TCRdb's handling and not the investigators' own analysis. The sample contains 150,000 to 200,000 distinct CDR3 sequences, 14% of which appear only once.

This TCR was recovered from a woman aged 30 to 39 with alopecia areata. Some clones in this sample may be carry-over from other donors' samples. The source was whole blood, collected in connection with sensitization to the hapten diphenylcyclopropenone (DPC). The V and J genes are TRBV7-2 and TRBJ2-7, with D unclear. The DNA for the CDR3 is TGTGCCAGCAGCTTAGGCTTTACCTACGAGCAGTACTTC. Its protein product is CASSLGFTYEQYF.